These T cell receptor beta chains were read from a single sample in a study of T cell responses to AZD1222 COVID-19 vaccine. Assay: immunoSEQ multiplex PCR; the TCRdb copy retains only in-frame clones and omits some. Among about 160,000 clones listed, 85% to 90% were seen once. This specimen was peripheral blood, taken on day 0 of AZD1222 vaccination. The receptors derive from an adult in good health. CDR3s leave out the opening cysteine and the closing phenylalanine or tryptophan.

CDR3 protein | V gene
ASSPQGRGQQPQH | TRBV6-2/TRBV6-3
ASKFVGLNTEAF | TRBV2
ASTTPIWTEGF | TRBV28
ASSLTGDLALAWSPLH | TRBV5-1
AISPDRGNEKLF | TRBV10-3
SASRGQGSPLH | TRBV20-1
ASTSEGGESYNEQF | TRBV28
ATSDAQGAGVEKLF | TRBV24-1
ASSSDGQPNQPQH | TRBV28
ASSLGRMNTEAF | TRBV11-3
ASSLSDRGYT | TRBV7-2
ASSQGNGYGYT | TRBV14
ATSEPTGGSYNEQF | TRBV24-1
ASSLDSGSMDEQF | TRBV5-1
ASSSQGLAAGELF | TRBV5-6
ASSLTQGDNYGYT | TRBV7-3
ASSPLRQGLTGELF | TRBV18
ASSHFPSGGTEAF | TRBV3-1/TRBV3-2
ASSRDRGQYLSEQY | TRBV4-3
ASSLGAVGMNTEAF | TRBV5-4
ASGFRGGPFTGYT | TRBV28
ASSGRDRGETQY | TRBV7-9
SASTRYEQY | TRBV20-1
ASSQSAKGYGYT | TRBV14
ASSDSRYEQY | TRBV6-5
ASSISRPGELF | TRBV19
ASSLWGHNEQF | TRBV11-2
ASNHGRSYGYT | TRBV28
ASSPPGAGGGYT | TRBV28
ASGTDGSYEQY | TRBV18
ASSLEMANTGELF | TRBV11-1
ASSLEAGRNEQF | TRBV5-1
ASSYKVNQPQH | TRBV6-2/TRBV6-3
ASNSAGGKLF | TRBV12-3/TRBV12-4
ASSLSVERAEQF | TRBV7-3
ASSLSGEQY | TRBV27
ASSLVDFNSPLH | TRBV5-4
ASSTPLGTGPTDTQY | TRBV19
ASSLRTGHQETQY | TRBV5-6
ASSLGWASVRTQY | TRBV7-2